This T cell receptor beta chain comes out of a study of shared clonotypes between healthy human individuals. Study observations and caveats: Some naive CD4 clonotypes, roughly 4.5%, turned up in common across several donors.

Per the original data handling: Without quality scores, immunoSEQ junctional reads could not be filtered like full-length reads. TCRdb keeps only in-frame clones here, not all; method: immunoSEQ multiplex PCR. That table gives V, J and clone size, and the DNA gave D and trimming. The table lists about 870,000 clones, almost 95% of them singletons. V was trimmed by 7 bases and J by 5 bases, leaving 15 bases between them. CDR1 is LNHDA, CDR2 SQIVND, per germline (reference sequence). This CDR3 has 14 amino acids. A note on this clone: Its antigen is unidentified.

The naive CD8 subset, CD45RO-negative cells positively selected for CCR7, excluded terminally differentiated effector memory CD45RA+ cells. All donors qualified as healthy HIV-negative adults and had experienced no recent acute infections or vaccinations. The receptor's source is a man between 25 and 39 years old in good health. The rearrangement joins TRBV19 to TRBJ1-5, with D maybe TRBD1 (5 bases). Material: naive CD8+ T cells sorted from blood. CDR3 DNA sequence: TGTGCCAGTAAATTCAGGGAGAGGGATCAGCCCCAGCATTTT. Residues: CASKFRERDQPQHF.